This T cell receptor (beta chain) is drawn from a study of T cell changes during pregnancy in multiple sclerosis. Only in-frame clones appear in the TCRdb table, and some are missing; sequencing was by immunoSEQ multiplex PCR. The profile covers tens of thousands of clones, with roughly 91% appearing a single time and 1% to 1.5% taken by the ten largest. The J segment lost 6 bases and the V segment lost 6 bases, leaving 6 bases of the junction unmatched. The length of the CDR3 is 14 residues. Germline V gives CDR1 MNHEY, CDR2 SVGAGI. The TCR originated in a female donor in good health, enrolled as a control in a pregnancy study. The material was peripheral blood, obtained after pregnancy. This sequence joins TRBV6-5 and TRBJ2-2; 8 nucleotides align to TRBD1. The CDR3 here is CASRGQGGAGELFF. The CDR3 nucleotides read TGTGCCAGCAGAGGACAGGGAGGAGCCGGGGAGCTGTTTTTT.